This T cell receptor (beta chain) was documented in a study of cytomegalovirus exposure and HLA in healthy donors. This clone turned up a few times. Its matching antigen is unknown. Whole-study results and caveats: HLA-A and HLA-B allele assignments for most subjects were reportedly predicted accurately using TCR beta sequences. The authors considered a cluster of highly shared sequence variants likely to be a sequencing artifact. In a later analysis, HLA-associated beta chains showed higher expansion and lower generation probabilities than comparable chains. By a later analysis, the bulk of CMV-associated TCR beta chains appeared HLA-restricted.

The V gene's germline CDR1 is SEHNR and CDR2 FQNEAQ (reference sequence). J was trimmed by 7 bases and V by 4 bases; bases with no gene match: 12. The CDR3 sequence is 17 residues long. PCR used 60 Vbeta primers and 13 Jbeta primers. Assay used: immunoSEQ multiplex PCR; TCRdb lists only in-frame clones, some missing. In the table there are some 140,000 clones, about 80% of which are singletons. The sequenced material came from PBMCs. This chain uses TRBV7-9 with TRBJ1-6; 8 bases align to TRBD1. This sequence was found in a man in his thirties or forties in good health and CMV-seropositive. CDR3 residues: CASSSKLQGVGNSPLHF. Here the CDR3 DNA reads TGTGCCAGCAGCTCCAAACTACAGGGGGTAGGGAATTCACCCCTCCACTTT.